What follows are 27 T cell receptor beta chains derived from one specimen sequenced in a study of CD8 T cells in Susac syndrome. Random hexamers served to reverse transcribe roughly 0.5 to 1 ug RNA. MiXCR, run by TCRdb on the immunoSEQ multiplex PCR reads, gives a single entry per CDR3 protein. The sample shows under 200,000 distinct CDR3 sequences, under 95% of them seen only once. Sequenced: CD4+ T cells from PBMCs. The receptor set was obtained from a human donor in good health.

This chain connects TRBV6-2 or TRBV6-3 to TRBJ2-2; the D is unclear. V was trimmed by 6 bases and J by 1 base, leaving 21 bases between them. Germline V lookup: CDR1 MNHEY, CDR2 SVGEGT. The CDR3 runs to 18 residues. In DNA, the CDR3 is TGTGCCAGCAGCCACGGGCCAAAGGGTTGGGTGAACACCGGGGAGCTGTTTTTT. It translates to CASSHGPKGWVNTGELFF.

This clonotype was seen once. CDR3 loop: CASSEGVGANYGYTF. CDR3 sequence (DNA): TGTGCCAGCAGTGAAGGTGTGGGGGCGAACTATGGCTACACCTTC. The V call is TRBV6-1, the J call TRBJ1-2; weak D call: TRBD1 (6 bases). V was trimmed by 1 base and J by 2 bases, leaving 11 bases between them. The CDR3 is made up of 15 amino acids. Germline CDR1 reads MNHNS; CDR2 reads SASEGT.

J is TRBJ1-1 and V is TRBV5-6; D is unclear. Trimming shortened V by 0 bases and J by 1 base, and 10 bases separated the two germline ends. The CDR3 covers 15 residues. CDR1 and CDR2 (germline): SGHDT, YYEEEE. Written as DNA, the CDR3 is TGTGCCAGCAGCTTGGAAGGGAGAGGGAACACTGAAGCTTTCTTT. It encodes CASSLEGRGNTEAFF.

V usage is TRBV20-1 and J usage is TRBJ1-2, with 10 bases fitting TRBD1. CDR3 length: 12 amino acids. Germline CDR1 is DFQATT and CDR2 is SNEGSKA (reference sequence). The V segment lost 7 bases and the J segment 8 bases; nucleotides outside the gene matches: 7. The CDR3 DNA reads as TGCAGTGGGGACAGGGGAGCGCGCGGCTACACCTTC. Residues: CSGDRGARGYTF.

The rearrangement uses TRBV28 and TRBJ1-5; D not certain. This CDR3 is 14 amino acids long. CDR1 and CDR2 from the germline V gene are MDHEN and SYDVKM. V lost 3 bases and J 0 bases, leaving 6 bases between the germline ends. Here the CDR3 reads CASSFYSSNQPQHF. Here the CDR3 DNA reads TGTGCCAGCAGTTTTTATTCTAGCAATCAGCCCCAGCATTTT.

The rearrangement uses TRBV4-2 and TRBJ2-4; D unresolved. The CDR3 has 14 amino acids. V was clipped by 7 bases and J by 1 base, with 11 bases between them. Germline assignment: CDR1 LGHNA and CDR2 YNFKEQ. DNA for the CDR3: TGTGCCAGCAAGGACCCGGCGGCCAAAAACATTCAGTACTTC. This sequence encodes CASKDPAAKNIQYF.

V and J are TRBV3-1 and TRBJ1-1; D is perhaps TRBD1 (6 bases). The germline V gene has CDR1 LGHDT and CDR2 YNNKEL (reference sequence). The CDR3 covers 16 residues. Trimming stripped 3 bases from V and 0 bases from J, with 14 bases between. CDR3 nucleotides: TGTGCCAGCAGCCATCAGGGCAGGGGCTTGAACACTGAAGCTTTCTTT. It translates to CASSHQGRGLNTEAFF.

This clonotype came up a few times. Compared with germline, one end of the junction differs, possibly owing to a read error. The rearrangement links TRBV29-1 to TRBJ2-5, with 7 bases lining up with TRBD1. The germline gives CDR1 SQVTM, CDR2 ANQGSEA. The CDR3 is 12 amino acids. CDR3 nucleotide sequence: TGCAGCGTGGGACAGCCGCAAGAGACCCGGTACTTC. Translating gives CSVGQPQETRYF. Looking up the rest from reference TRBV29-1 and TRBJ2-5 gives the full variable domain: SAVISQKPSRDICQRGTSLTIQCQVDSQVTMMFWYRQQPGQSLTLIATANQGSEATYESGFVIDKFPISRPNLTFSTLTVSNMSPEDSSIYLCSVGQPQETRYFGPGTRLLVL.

The rearrangement uses TRBV9 and TRBJ2-3, with TRBD1 as a possible D gene (5 bases). Trimming left V 1 base short and J 2 bases short, with 11 bases between. CDR1 and CDR2 (germline): SGDLS, YYNGEE. The CDR3 sequence is 15 residues long. CDR3 nucleotides: TGTGCCAGCAGCGTAATCGGTGGGGCCACAGATACGCAGTATTTT. This codes for CASSVIGGATDTQYF.

This clonotype has more than one count but fewer than ten. The chain couples TRBV28 to TRBJ2-3, with 8 bases fitting TRBD1. The length of the CDR3 is 15 residues. J gave up 1 base and V 6 bases, and 6 bases lay outside the gene matches. From germline, CDR1 is MDHEN and CDR2 SYDVKM. CDR3 sequence (DNA): TGTGCCAGCAGGCCACAGGGGGTGGGCACAGATACGCAGTATTTT. It is translated as CASRPQGVGTDTQYF.

The chain employs TRBV14 and TRBJ2-1; no clear D. Trimming left V 4 bases short and J 7 bases short, with 8 bases between. Per the germline V gene, CDR1 is SGHDN and CDR2 is FVKESK. The CDR3 sequence is 12 residues long. CDR3 sequence reads: CASSPRWNEQFF. In nucleotides, the CDR3 is TGTGCCAGCAGCCCAAGGTGGAATGAGCAGTTCTTC.

The chain recombines TRBV7-3 with TRBJ2-7, with D perhaps TRBD2 (6 bases). Trimming removed 1 base at V and 1 base at J, with 8 bases between. The CDR3 contains 14 residues. CDR1 is SGHTA and CDR2 is FQGTGA in the germline V gene. CDR3: CASSLRGRSYEQYF. The CDR3 coding sequence is TGTGCCAGCAGCTTAAGAGGGAGGTCCTACGAGCAGTACTTC.

CDR3 sequence reads: CASSPSGSRETQYF. The CDR3 DNA sequence: TGCGCCAGCAGCCCCTCGGGGTCGAGGGAGACCCAGTACTTC. The chain is built from TRBV5-1 and TRBJ2-5; TRBD2 might be the D (5 bases). The CDR3 runs 14 residues. Trimming left V 4 bases short and J 5 bases short, with 15 bases between. Germline values: CDR1 SGHRS, CDR2 YFSETQ.

Only a few counts were recorded for this clonotype. An end of the junction does not agree with germline; a read error may underlie this. This chain connects TRBV7-9 to TRBJ2-5, with 8 bases fitting TRBD1. The CDR3 runs to 13 residues. Looked up from germline, CDR1 is SEHNR and CDR2 is FQNEAQ (reference sequence). The CDR3 reads CASSSDRGETQYF. In DNA, the CDR3 is TGCGCCAGCAGTTCTGACAGGGGAGAGACCCAGTACTTC.

CDR3 bases: TGTGCCAGCAGCGAGACAGTAGAGGGTCAGATGTACGTC. Translation gives CASSETVEGQMYV. The V call is TRBV9, the J call TRBJ2-7; D may match TRBD1 or TRBD2 (5 bases each). V was trimmed by 3 bases and J by 12 bases, leaving 19 bases between them. Germline lookup yields CDR1 SGDLS and CDR2 YYNGEE. The CDR3 is 13 amino acids.

This chain joins TRBV10-3 and TRBJ2-5, with 7 bases lining up with TRBD2. The V gene's germline CDR1 is ENHRY and CDR2 SYGVKD. V trimming: 11 bases; J trimming: 3 bases; junction bases outside the gene matches: 12. The CDR3 loop spans 14 amino acids. The CDR3 region has the DNA TGTGCCTCCACGGGGGGTCCGGGAGAAGAGACCCAGTACTTC. It is translated as CASTGGPGEETQYF.

The chain joins TRBV6-6 to TRBJ2-7; possibly TRBD2 for D (5 bases). The CDR3 has 12 residues. V gave up 6 bases and J gave up 3 bases, with 9 bases separating them. Germline V gene data show CDR1 as MNHNY and CDR2 as SVGAGI (reference sequence). The CDR3 sequence: CASRRAGYEQYF. In DNA form, the CDR3 reads TGTGCCAGCAGAAGGGCGGGCTACGAGCAGTACTTC.

The rearrangement links TRBV12-3 or TRBV12-4 to TRBJ2-7; D may be TRBD1 or TRBD2 (5 bases each). Trimming removed 6 bases from V and 5 bases from J, with 23 bases in between. The CDR3 runs to 16 residues. The CDR3 reads CASRRALRGRDDEQYF. The CDR3 coding sequence is TGTGCCAGCAGACGCGCACTGAGGGGCCGGGACGACGAGCAGTACTTC.

The chain combines TRBV28 with TRBJ1-5, with D perhaps TRBD1 (5 bases). The CDR3 is made up of 14 amino acids. Per the germline V gene, CDR1 is MDHEN and CDR2 is SYDVKM. V shed 8 bases and J shed 4 bases, with 15 bases lying between them. CDR3 protein: CASSEGIRNQPQHF. The CDR3 region has the DNA TGTGCCAGCTCGGAGGGGATTCGGAATCAGCCCCAGCATTTT.

V gene TRBV4-2 combines with J gene TRBJ2-5; the D is unclear. This CDR3 spans 15 amino acids. Germline-derived CDR1 and CDR2 are LGHNA and YNFKEQ. The V and J ends lost 0 bases and 7 bases respectively, with 15 bases between them. CDR3 amino acids: CASSQDVGTTRTQYF. In nucleotides, the CDR3 is TGTGCCAGCAGCCAAGACGTGGGAACTACCAGGACCCAGTACTTC.

This sequence joins TRBV20-1 and TRBJ1-1; D is undetermined. In germline, CDR1 is DFQATT, CDR2 SNEGSKA (reference sequence). Trimming took off 2 bases at V and 8 bases at J, with 9 bases between the two ends. CDR3 size: 11 residues. The CDR3 region is CSARMKREAFF. CDR3 in DNA: TGCAGTGCTAGAATGAAGAGGGAAGCTTTCTTT.

The J gene is TRBJ1-5, the V gene TRBV28, with 9 bases matching TRBD1. Germline trimming cut 6 bases from V and 4 bases from J; bases unmatched to any gene: 7. The germline V gene encodes CDR1 MDHEN and CDR2 SYDVKM. The CDR3 totals 15 residues. CDR3 residues: CASRPGTGSNQPQHF. In nucleotides, the CDR3 is TGTGCCAGCAGGCCCGGGACAGGGTCAAATCAGCCCCAGCATTTT.

The chain has TRBV7-2 and TRBJ2-3; D is possibly TRBD2 (5 bases). CDR1 is SGHTA and CDR2 is FQGNSA in the germline V gene. Trimming left V 4 bases short and J 4 bases short, with 9 bases between. The CDR3 runs 13 residues. The CDR3 DNA is TGTGCCAGCAGCTACCGTAGCGCAGATACGCAGTATTTT. This gives the protein CASSYRSADTQYF.

The V call is TRBV29-1, the J call TRBJ1-4; D not resolved. The CDR3 sequence is 11 residues long. The V end lost 7 bases, the J end lost 10 bases, and 13 bases lay between the germline ends. From germline, CDR1 is SQVTM and CDR2 ANQGSEA. CDR3 sequence: CSASYERKLFF. DNA of the CDR3: TGCAGCGCCTCCTATGAGCGAAAACTGTTTTTT.

This clonotype was observed a single time. The chain is built from TRBV20-1 and TRBJ2-2; D gene uncertain. CDR3 length: 12 residues. V gave up 6 bases and J gave up 4 bases, with 9 bases separating them. Germline values: CDR1 DFQATT, CDR2 SNEGSKA (reference sequence). The chain's CDR3 is CSAEMPTGELFF. The CDR3 region has the DNA TGCAGTGCCGAAATGCCCACCGGGGAGCTGTTTTTT.

The V and J genes are TRBV6-6 and TRBJ1-2; weak D call: TRBD1 (5 bases). V lost 0 bases and J 7 bases, leaving 9 bases between the germline ends. The CDR3 loop spans 13 amino acids. Germline CDR1 reads MNHNY; CDR2 reads SVGAGI (reference sequence). DNA for the CDR3: TGTGCCAGCAGTTACTCTGGGACCGGTGGCTACACCTTC. Amino acids: CASSYSGTGGYTF.

Note on this clonotype: In this CDR3 the conserved last residue, phenylalanine or tryptophan, is missing, so a read error is likely. The chain couples TRBV4-3 to TRBJ1-1, with D tentatively TRBD1 (5 bases). CDR1 and CDR2 (germline): LGHNA, YSLEER. V gave up 3 bases and J gave up 1 base, with 21 bases separating them. This CDR3 spans 18 amino acids. The chain's CDR3 is CASSQGLGGDTRNTEAFL. DNA of the CDR3: TGCGCCAGCAGCCAGGGACTGGGGGGTGACACCCGGAACACTGAAGCTTTCCTT.